Reported below is one T cell receptor beta chain. Its target is unknown. In unsorted samples, genomic DNA was obtained using approximately 100 million PBMCs. Sequenced by immunoSEQ multiplex PCR; TCRdb stores in-frame clones only, minus some. The sample yields 500,000 to 650,000 clones, roughly four fifths seen once. This specimen comes from a study of shared clonotypes between healthy human individuals. Study-level background: A couple of female and a few male donors aged 18 to 49 were enrolled.

V dropped 4 bases and J dropped 3 bases, with 10 bases sitting between them. Per the germline V gene, CDR1 is MNHEY and CDR2 is SVGAGI. CDR3 length: 13 residues. Notes on the study in general: Represented diversity, genetic and exposure-history alike, was limited by few donors.

The sequence derives from a woman in her 40s in good health. Some clones in this sample may be carry-over from other donors' samples. This chain uses TRBV6-5 with TRBJ2-7, with D possibly TRBD2 on 5 matching bases. Sequencing was performed on PBMCs. CDR3 amino acids: CASSFSVGYEQYF. The CDR3 DNA is TGTGCCAGCAGTTTTAGCGTGGGCTACGAGCAGTACTTC.